These T cell receptor beta chains were read from a single sample in a study of T cell changes during pregnancy in multiple sclerosis. The assay was immunoSEQ multiplex PCR, and TCRdb's table has in-frame clones only and misses some. The data show about 100,000 clones, about nine tenths seen once. This sample comprised peripheral blood, obtained after pregnancy. The source is a female donor with multiple sclerosis, enrolled in a pregnancy study. Each CDR3 is given with its conserved first and last residue. D genes are given only for firm matches. Where a row states a size, it is once, few, many or the class of an expanded clone; other rows omit it.

clone_size j_call d_call v_call cdr3_nt cdr3_aa
- TRBJ2-7 - TRBV7-3 TGTGCCAGCAGCGTATTTCAGGGGTACGAGCAGTACTTC CASSVFQGYEQYF
- TRBJ2-7 TRBD2 TRBV5-1 TGCGCCAGCAGCTGGGGACTAGCGGGAGAGGGGTACGAGCAGTACTTC CASSWGLAGEGYEQYF
few TRBJ2-3 TRBD2 TRBV7-3 TGTGCCAGCAGCTTAATTGCGGGGGGGCCGTCAGATACGCAGTATTTT CASSLIAGGPSDTQYF
- TRBJ2-4 TRBD1 TRBV7-3 TGTGCCAGCAGCCCACAGGGGGCGACCAAAAACATTCAGTACTTC CASSPQGATKNIQYF
- TRBJ2-6 - TRBV5-1 TGCGCCAGCAGCCAAGGGACTTTCCCGTCTGGGGCCAACGTCCTGACTTTC CASSQGTFPSGANVLTF
- TRBJ2-2 - TRBV13 TGTGCCAGCAGCTTATCGGGGGCCGGGGAGCTGTTTTTT CASSLSGAGELFF
- TRBJ1-4 - TRBV30 TGTGCCTGGAGTACGGGGGGGGGCGAAAAACTGTTTTTT CAWSTGGGEKLFF
- TRBJ1-1 - TRBV18 TGTGCCAGCTCACCACTCCAGGAGAACACTGAAGCTTTCTTT CASSPLQENTEAFF
- TRBJ2-5 - TRBV5-4 TGTGCCAGCAGCTTCGGCGGCCAAGAGACCCAGTACTTC CASSFGGQETQYF
- TRBJ2-4 - TRBV11-3 TGTGCCAGCAGCTTAGGGGGGGTAGCCAAAAACATTCAGTACTTC CASSLGGVAKNIQYF
- TRBJ2-2 - TRBV19 TGTGCCAGTAGTATATACAGGAACACCGGGGAGCTGTTTTTT CASSIYRNTGELFF
- TRBJ1-5 - TRBV29-1 TGCAGCGTTACAGAGAATAGCAATCAGCCCCAGCATTTT CSVTENSNQPQHF
- TRBJ2-5 TRBD2 TRBV7-6 TGTGCCAGCAGCTTAGCCCGAGCCATGGCTAGCGGGAGGCAAGAGACCCAGTACTTC CASSLARAMASGRQETQYF
- TRBJ2-3 TRBD2 TRBV9 TGTGCCAGCAGCTCCTCGGGACTAGCGGGAGGTAGTACGCAGTATTTT CASSSSGLAGGSTQYF
- TRBJ2-7 TRBD2 TRBV9 TGTGCCAGCAGCGGGGGACTAGCGGGGGACGAGCAGTACTTC CASSGGLAGDEQYF
- TRBJ2-1 TRBD2 TRBV28 TGTGCCAGCAGTCCTAGCGGGAGTGGCTACAATGAGCAGTTCTTC CASSPSGSGYNEQFF
- TRBJ1-2 - TRBV6-1 TGTGCCAGCAGTGACATGGTTGGTTCAGGCGAACCTGCTAACTATGGCTACACCTTC CASSDMVGSGEPANYGYTF
- TRBJ2-1 TRBD2 TRBV10-1 TGCGCCAGCAAGGGGACTAGCGGGATAGGCTCCTACAATGAGCAGTTCTTC CASKGTSGIGSYNEQFF
- TRBJ2-5 - TRBV4-1 TGCGCCAGCAGCCTTGCTGGGCAGGAAGAGACCCAGTACTTC CASSLAGQEETQYF
- TRBJ1-1 TRBD1 TRBV5-1 TGCGCCAGCAGCTCTGGACAGGGGATAAGCAACACTGAAGCTTTCTTT CASSSGQGISNTEAFF
- TRBJ1-6 - TRBV6-1 TGTGCCAGCGAGCGCCAACCGGGACACGTTACCCTCCACTTT CASERQPGHVTLHF
- TRBJ2-1 TRBD1 TRBV7-9 TGTGCCAGCAGCTTAACCGGGACAGGGGATCAGTTCTTC CASSLTGTGDQFF
- TRBJ2-1 TRBD2 TRBV9 TGTGCCAGCAGCGTCCTCGGGCGGACCTTAGCGGGGCAACCCAATGAGCAGTTCTTC CASSVLGRTLAGQPNEQFF
- TRBJ2-3 - TRBV11-3 TGTGCCAGCAGCTTAGATTCGGGGGGCACAGATACGCAGTATTTT CASSLDSGGTDTQYF
- TRBJ2-7 - TRBV5-6 TGTGCCAGCAGCTTAATGCCACCTACTGACGAGCAGTACTTC CASSLMPPTDEQYF
- TRBJ1-6 TRBD1 TRBV7-9 TGTGCCAGCAGCCTAAGCACCGGGACAGGGGGATCACCCCTCCACTTT CASSLSTGTGGSPLHF
once TRBJ2-7 TRBD2 TRBV7-2 TGTGCCAGCAGCCCCGCGGGGGGCCCCTACGAGCAGTACTTC CASSPAGGPYEQYF
once TRBJ2-1 - TRBV4-1 TGCGCCAGCAGCCAAGATAAAGACTCCAGTCTTACCTACAATGAGCAGTTCTTC CASSQDKDSSLTYNEQFF
- TRBJ2-1 - TRBV5-4 TGTGCCAGCAGCTCCCCTAACCTCGGGACTGGGGGTTACAATGAGCAGTTCTTC CASSSPNLGTGGYNEQFF
- TRBJ2-1 TRBD2 TRBV7-6 TGTGCCAGCAAAGTCGGGCTAGCGGGAGGCGATGAGCAGTTCTTC CASKVGLAGGDEQFF
- TRBJ2-1 TRBD2 TRBV9 TGTGCCAGCAGCACGAGCGGGGGCCCCCCCGGTGAGCAGTTCTTC CASSTSGGPPGEQFF
once TRBJ2-7 TRBD1 TRBV25-1 TGTGCCAGCAGTGACCCGGGACAGACCTACGAGCAGTACTTC CASSDPGQTYEQYF
- TRBJ1-5 TRBD1 TRBV2 TGTGCCAGCAGGGGGACAGGGGGGCTTAAACAGCCCCAGCATTTT CASRGTGGLKQPQHF
- TRBJ1-3 TRBD1 TRBV6-1 TGTGCCAGCAGCCTGACAGGGCCTGGAAACACCATATATTTT CASSLTGPGNTIYF
few TRBJ2-3 - TRBV4-3 TGCGCCAGCAGCCAAGACCTGACGGGGGCAGATACGCAGTATTTT CASSQDLTGADTQYF
- TRBJ1-5 TRBD1 TRBV30 TGTGCCTGGAGTGTACTGGGGACAGCTAATCAGCCCCAGCATTTT CAWSVLGTANQPQHF
- TRBJ2-1 TRBD2 TRBV2 TGTGCCAGCAGTGCGCTAGCGGAGCCCTACAATGAGCAGTTCTTC CASSALAEPYNEQFF
- TRBJ1-4 TRBD1 TRBV19 TGTGCCAGTAGTCTCTCCGGGACAGTCAATGAAAAACTGTTTTTT CASSLSGTVNEKLFF
- TRBJ2-1 TRBD2 TRBV27 TGTGCCAGCAGTTTATCGACCGGGGGGGGAGGTGAGCAGTTCTTC CASSLSTGGGGEQFF